A single sample is the source of the 32 T cell receptor beta chains below, sequenced in a study of blood T cell repertoires in COVID-19. Sequencing used immunoSEQ multiplex PCR; TCRdb keeps in-frame clones, though not all of them. Of hundreds of thousands of clones in the sample, approximately 81% were seen once. Sequenced: peripheral blood. Source of these receptors: a woman older than 75 with acute or convalescent COVID-19.

This chain joins TRBV4-1 and TRBJ2-3, with a weak D call TRBD1 (5 bases). The CDR3 consists of 16 residues. The ends were cut back, 0 bases at V and 8 bases at J, with 18 bases in the middle. Germline CDR1 is MGHRA and CDR2 is YSYEKL. Here the CDR3 reads CASSQDVQPGFGTQYF. CDR3 DNA sequence: TGCGCCAGCAGCCAAGATGTCCAACCAGGGTTCGGTACGCAGTATTTT.

V gene TRBV6-5 combines with J gene TRBJ2-7; tentative D call: TRBD1 (6 bases). The CDR3 totals 12 residues. V lost 4 bases, J lost 6 bases, and 10 bases lay in between. Germline assignment: CDR1 MNHEY and CDR2 SVGAGI. Here the CDR3 DNA reads TGTGCCAGCAGTTTGCAGGGGCGCGAGCAGTACTTC. It encodes CASSLQGREQYF.

V gene TRBV6-5 combines with J gene TRBJ1-2, with D perhaps TRBD1 (5 bases). V was cut by 2 bases and J by 7 bases, with 11 bases left in between. The CDR3 spans 13 residues. Germline CDR1 and CDR2: MNHEY and SVGAGI. The CDR3 region is CASSYQGGGGYTF. CDR3 bases: TGTGCCAGCAGTTACCAGGGCGGTGGTGGCTACACCTTC.

This clone showed up just once. The V gene is TRBV10-1, the J gene TRBJ1-1, with 8 nucleotides matching TRBD1. The CDR3 loop spans 15 amino acids. CDR1 is WNHNN, CDR2 SYGVQD, per germline (reference sequence). V shed 5 bases, J shed 5 bases, and the junction held 10 bases outside the gene matches. This chain's CDR3 is CASSSKQGVGTEAFF. CDR3 nucleotides: TGCGCCAGCAGTTCAAAACAGGGGGTTGGGACTGAAGCTTTCTTT.

This clone was recorded many times. The chain combines TRBV3-1 (or the pseudogene TRBV3-2) with TRBJ2-6, with 9 bases that match TRBD1. CDR3 size: 18 residues. Unmatched junction bases numbered 5, after V lost 1 base and J lost 1 base. Germline values: CDR1 LGHDT, CDR2 YNNKEL (reference sequence). CDR3 protein: CASSQGDREISGANVLTF. The CDR3 region has the DNA TGTGCCAGCAGCCAAGGGGACAGGGAGATTTCTGGGGCCAACGTCCTGACTTTC.

On this clone: Germline and junction disagree at one end, which may indicate a read error. J is TRBJ1-1 and V is TRBV6-5; 9 bases are shared with TRBD1. Germline assignment: CDR1 MNHEY and CDR2 SVGAGI. This CDR3 contains 15 residues. CDR3 loop: CASSPSGQGIADAFF. The CDR3 DNA is TGTGCCAGCTCCCCTTCGGGACAGGGCATCGCTGACGCTTTCTTT.

The V call is TRBV15, the J call TRBJ2-2, with TRBD2 matching 11 bases. Germline trimming cut 0 bases from V and 7 bases from J; bases unmatched to any gene: 13. Germline V gives CDR1 LNHNV, CDR2 YYDKDF (reference sequence). The CDR3 extends over 19 amino acids. CDR3 nucleotides: TGTGCCACCAGCAGAGATCGTATCGGGGGACTAGCGGTAGGCGGGGAGCTGTTTTTT. This codes for CATSRDRIGGLAVGGELFF.

On this clone itself: In the same sample, other DNA sequences code for this CDR3. The V gene is TRBV18, the J gene TRBJ1-1, with D perhaps TRBD1 (6 bases). Between the trimmed V and J ends, which lost 3 bases and 0 bases, there was a span of 8 bases. The germline V gene has CDR1 KGHSH and CDR2 LQKENI. CDR3 length: 14 amino acids. For the CDR3, the DNA is TGTGCCAGCTCACCGACAGGCATGAACACTGAAGCTTTCTTT. Protein product: CASSPTGMNTEAFF.

The gene calls are TRBV5-6 and TRBJ2-7; D possibly corresponds to TRBD2 (5 bases). CDR1 is SGHDT, CDR2 YYEEEE, per germline. V was pared by 6 bases and J by 0 bases, with 25 bases between. The CDR3 has 18 residues. DNA for the CDR3: TGTGCCAGCACCTCGGGAAAGGCGAGCCGACGTAGCTCCTACGAGCAGTACTTC. Its translation is CASTSGKASRRSSYEQYF.

The chain has TRBV4-1 and TRBJ1-5, with D perhaps matching TRBD1 (5 bases). Germline assignment: CDR1 MGHRA and CDR2 YSYEKL. The CDR3 has 15 residues. The V end was cut by 6 bases, the J end by 1 base, with 13 bases between. This chain's CDR3 is CASSPQVTSNQPQHF. The CDR3 nucleotides are TGCGCCAGCAGTCCACAGGTTACGAGCAATCAGCCCCAGCATTTT.

The CDR3 protein is CASSISRVGEKLFF. In nucleotides, the CDR3 is TGTGCCAGTAGTATTTCCAGGGTTGGTGAAAAACTGTTTTTT. The chain combines TRBV19 with TRBJ1-4, with D possibly matching TRBD1 (5 bases). This CDR3 has 14 amino acids. Per germline, CDR1 LNHDA and CDR2 SQIVND (reference sequence). The V end lost 3 bases, the J end lost 7 bases, and 12 bases lay between the germline ends.

This clone has only a few counts. The rearrangement uses TRBV7-9 and TRBJ1-6, with 9 positions matching TRBD1. J lost 9 bases, V lost 5 bases, and 8 bases had no gene match. CDR1 and CDR2 (germline): SEHNR, FQNEAQ (reference sequence). This CDR3 region has 15 residues. This chain's CDR3 is CASSPGQGQGSPLHF. As DNA, the CDR3 is TGTGCCAGCAGCCCAGGACAGGGGCAAGGTTCACCCCTCCACTTT.

This clone was detected a few times. This chain's CDR3 is CASSLEGRGDEQYF. The DNA of the CDR3 is TGCGCCAGCAGCTTGGAGGGCAGGGGAGACGAGCAGTACTTC. This sequence joins TRBV5-1 and TRBJ2-7; D is possibly TRBD1 (6 bases). V shed 0 bases and J shed 5 bases, with 12 bases lying between them. Germline-derived CDR1 and CDR2 are SGHRS and YFSETQ. The length of the CDR3 is 14 residues.

CDR3 in amino acids: CARSLDHPEKTF. The CDR3 nucleotides read TGTGCCAGAAGCTTGGACCACCCGGAGAAGACCTTC. The chain recombines TRBV5-3 with TRBJ1-2; D remains ambiguous. TRBV5-3 is placed among ORFs of uncertain function. The germline V and J ends were trimmed by 0 bases and 14 bases, with 14 bases remaining between them. The CDR3 has 12 amino acids.

The chain has TRBV7-8 and TRBJ2-7, with TRBD2 matching over 9 bases. Germline V gives CDR1 SGHVS, CDR2 FQNEAQ. V lost 4 bases, J lost 0 bases, and 13 bases stayed unmatched. The CDR3 is made up of 18 amino acids. The CDR3 loop is CASSSSVSSGKSSYEQYF. The CDR3 nucleotides are TGTGCCAGCAGCTCTAGCGTGTCTAGCGGGAAAAGCTCCTACGAGCAGTACTTC.

The V call is TRBV19, the J call TRBJ2-5; 8 bases match TRBD1. Germline assignment: CDR1 LNHDA and CDR2 SQIVND (reference sequence). J lost 1 base, V lost 1 base, and 5 bases had no gene match. CDR3 size: 16 residues. The CDR3 spells CASSIVQGAGQETQYF. Here the CDR3 DNA reads TGTGCCAGTAGTATAGTCCAGGGGGCAGGCCAAGAGACCCAGTACTTC.

This clone was found a few times. Here the CDR3 DNA reads TGTGCCAGTAGTTCTACAGGGTTGGACGAGCAGTACTTC. Amino acid sequence: CASSSTGLDEQYF. The chain couples TRBV19 to TRBJ2-7; maybe TRBD1 (6 bases). The CDR3 spans 13 residues. Trimming cost V 5 bases and J 5 bases, with 13 bases left between them. Germline V gene lookup returns CDR1 LNHDA and CDR2 SQIVND (reference sequence).

The V gene is TRBV20-1, the J gene TRBJ2-5, with TRBD2 matching over 7 bases. This CDR3 comprises 16 residues. Germline CDR1 DFQATT, CDR2 SNEGSKA (reference sequence). V dropped 3 bases and J dropped 0; count of bases not matched to a gene: 10. CDR3 sequence reads: CSASSSREAHQETQYF. Here the CDR3 DNA reads TGCAGTGCTAGTTCGTCCCGGGAGGCCCACCAAGAGACCCAGTACTTC.

V usage is TRBV5-1 and J usage is TRBJ2-7; D is unclear. The CDR3 is 13 residues long. The germline gives CDR1 SGHRS, CDR2 YFSETQ. The V gene lost 0 bases and the J gene lost 4 bases, with 8 bases spanning the gap. The chain's CDR3 is CASSLDNGYEQYF. The CDR3 DNA follows: TGCGCCAGCAGCTTGGATAACGGGTACGAGCAGTACTTC.

The CDR3: CASKALVASYEQYF. The CDR3 coding sequence is TGTGCCAGCAAAGCTTTGGTTGCTTCCTACGAGCAGTACTTC. V usage is TRBV7-2 and J usage is TRBJ2-7; D is unclear. Germline V lookup: CDR1 SGHTA, CDR2 FQGNSA. The CDR3 loop spans 14 amino acids. Trimming removed 7 bases at V and 1 base at J, with 14 bases between.

The chain uses TRBV7-8 and TRBJ2-5; D possibly corresponds to TRBD1 (5 bases). V was pared by 1 base and J by 5 bases, with 11 bases between. Germline V gives CDR1 SGHVS, CDR2 FQNEAQ. This CDR3 contains 14 residues. CDR3 region: CASSLEGRVETQYF. CDR3 nucleotides: TGTGCCAGCAGCTTAGAAGGCAGGGTGGAGACCCAGTACTTC.

V usage is TRBV5-4 and J usage is TRBJ2-7; TRBD2 matches at 14 bases. There are 15 residues in the CDR3. Germline loops: CDR1 SGHNT, CDR2 YYREEE (reference sequence). Trimming at V came to 5 bases and at J to 2 bases, leaving 3 bases not matched to a gene. The chain's CDR3 is CASSSGLAGAYEQYF. DNA of the CDR3: TGTGCCAGCAGTTCGGGACTAGCGGGAGCCTACGAGCAGTACTTC.

This sequence joins TRBV21-1 and TRBJ2-7; the tabulated D call, TRBD2, remains unverified against the DNA. TRBV21-1 corresponds to a pseudogene. CDR3 size: 13 residues. The CDR3 region is CAPSGQYSYEQYF. CDR3 nucleotide sequence: TGTGCCCCCAGCGGGCAGTACTCCTACGAGCAGTACTTC.

The rearrangement joins TRBV19 to TRBJ1-5; TRBD1 aligns across 7 bases. The CDR3 has 14 amino acids. Trimming cost V 2 bases and J 9 bases; bases outside gene matches: 7. The germline gives CDR1 LNHDA, CDR2 SQIVND (reference sequence). CDR3 in amino acids: CASSIMGQQGPQHF. CDR3 nucleotides: TGTGCCAGTAGTATAATGGGACAGCAGGGGCCCCAGCATTTT.

This clone has a handful of counts. V usage is TRBV5-5 and J usage is TRBJ2-7; 9 nucleotides match TRBD1. The CDR3 has 14 amino acids. Unmatched junction bases numbered 2, after V lost 1 base and J lost 3 bases. The germline gives CDR1 SGHKS, CDR2 YYEKEE (reference sequence). CDR3 DNA sequence: TGTGCCAGCAGCTTGTGGGGACAGGGCTACGAGCAGTACTTC. It is translated as CASSLWGQGYEQYF.

This chain connects TRBV5-6 to TRBJ2-7; perhaps TRBD1 as D (6 bases). V was trimmed by 3 bases and J by 4 bases, leaving 11 bases between them. Per the germline V gene, CDR1 is SGHDT and CDR2 is YYEEEE. The CDR3 contains 13 residues. This CDR3 is CASSWGRGYEQYF. The CDR3 DNA sequence: TGTGCCAGCAGCTGGGGCAGGGGATACGAGCAGTACTTC.

This chain uses TRBV6-6 with TRBJ1-5; no clear D gene. Per the germline V gene, CDR1 is MNHNY and CDR2 is SVGAGI (reference sequence). CDR3 length: 16 residues. With 0 bases removed from V and 5 bases from J, the gap between germline ends came to 14 bases. The CDR3 DNA sequence: TGTGCCAGCAGTTACTCAGTCAGCCCGGAGGATCAGCCCCAGCATTTT. It encodes CASSYSVSPEDQPQHF.

V usage is TRBV6-5 and J usage is TRBJ1-1, with 8 nucleotides matching TRBD1. Germline V gives CDR1 MNHEY, CDR2 SVGAGI. V shed 7 bases and J 3 bases; nucleotides not matched to a gene: 4. The CDR3 length is 13 residues. CDR3 region: CASILTGDTEAFF. CDR3 bases: TGTGCCAGCATTCTGACAGGGGACACTGAAGCTTTCTTT.

The chain carries TRBV15 and TRBJ2-7; tentative D call: TRBD2 (6 bases). V lost 4 bases and J lost 0, with 10 bases in between. Germline CDR1 LNHNV, CDR2 YYDKDF (reference sequence). This CDR3 has 14 residues. CDR3 amino acids: CATSISGPSYEQYF. In DNA, the CDR3 is TGTGCCACCAGCATAAGCGGGCCCTCCTACGAGCAGTACTTC.

The table lists this clone with a count of one. DNA for the CDR3: TGTGCCAGTAGTTACAGGGGCTCTGGAAACACCATATATTTT. Residues: CASSYRGSGNTIYF. The V gene is TRBV19, the J gene TRBJ1-3, with 7 bases fitting TRBD1. With V trimmed by 5 bases and J by 0 bases, 1 base remained unmatched. Germline V gene data show CDR1 as LNHDA and CDR2 as SQIVND (reference sequence). The CDR3 has 14 residues.

The chain has TRBV15 and TRBJ2-7, with a tentative D call TRBD2 (6 bases). This CDR3 contains 16 residues. V lost 3 bases and J lost 0, with 15 bases in between. CDR1 and CDR2 (germline): LNHNV, YYDKDF (reference sequence). In nucleotides, the CDR3 is TGTGCCACCAGCAGGCTAGGGGAGGTCGCCTCCTACGAGCAGTACTTC. Translating it yields CATSRLGEVASYEQYF.

The genes are TRBV6-1 and TRBJ1-6; D unresolved. The V and J ends lost 0 bases and 5 bases respectively, with 11 bases between them. The germline V gene has CDR1 MNHNS and CDR2 SASEGT. The CDR3 covers 16 residues. CDR3 nucleotide sequence: TGTGCCAGCAGTGAAGCCCCCGGCAGGAATAATTCACCCCTCCACTTT. Translated: CASSEAPGRNNSPLHF.